This T cell receptor beta chain was identified in a study of blood T cell repertoires in COVID-19. Study context: The United States, Italy and Spain provided the acute and convalescent COVID-19 samples. The analysed material was cDNA or gDNA that came from T cells, B-cell-depleted T cells, or PBMCs.

Original analysis: Cell counts per sample came from amplifying reference gene primers. Clones were read by immunoSEQ multiplex PCR, and TCRdb kept only the in-frame ones, dropping some. That table gives V, J and clone size, and the DNA gave D and trimming. The table includes under 250,000 clones, 70% to 90% detected once. The length of the CDR3 is 13 residues. CDR1 and CDR2 from the germline V gene are MNHEY and SMNVEV (reference sequence). Trimming took 5 bases from V and 4 from J; bases not matched to a gene: 2. The clonotype originates from a man between 60 and 75 years old with acute or convalescent COVID-19. The sequenced sample consisted of peripheral blood. This rearrangement joins TRBV27 to TRBJ2-1; 7 positions agree with TRBD2. This chain's CDR3 is CASSVSGYNEQFF. The CDR3 region has the DNA TGTGCCAGCAGTGTTAGCGGGTACAATGAGCAGTTCTTC.